Listed below are T cell receptor beta chains from one sample, sequenced in a study of cytomegalovirus exposure and HLA in healthy donors. The table came from immunoSEQ multiplex PCR; TCRdb's copy has only in-frame clones and leaves some out. There are approximately 60,000 clones in the sample; 95% occur only once, and over 6% lies in the top ten. The source material was PBMCs. Receptor source: a woman aged 18-29 years in good health and CMV-seropositive. Both conserved end residues are part of each CDR3. The D gene is left open where the match is weak. Size values are once, few and many counts, or a class for expanded clones, and some rows have none.

>TRBV7-8|-|TRBJ2-7|-
TGTGCCAGCAGCTTACGCGCGAGCTCCTACGAGCAGTACTTC
CASSLRASSYEQYF
>TRBV11-2|-|TRBJ2-3|TRBD1
TGTGCCAGCAGGCCCGCACAGGGGAGCACAGATACGCAGTATTTT
CASRPAQGSTDTQYF
>TRBV4-2|-|TRBJ2-2|-
TGTGCCAGCAGCCACAGCGGGTCAACAACCGACGGGGAGCTGTTTTTT
CASSHSGSTTDGELFF
>TRBV27|-|TRBJ2-1|-
TGTGCCAGCAATAACAGGGCGCACAATGAGCAGTTCTTC
CASNNRAHNEQFF
>TRBV4-2|-|TRBJ2-1|TRBD2
TGTGCCAGTCGAGCGGGGGGGCGTTACAATGAGCAGTTCTTC
CASRAGGRYNEQFF
>TRBV30|-|TRBJ1-2|TRBD1
TGTGCCTGGAGTGTACAGGGGAGCTATGGCTACACCTTC
CAWSVQGSYGYTF
>TRBV5-4|-|TRBJ1-1|-
TGTGCCAGCAGCGCCTTGGCCAGGGGAGAAACTGAAGCTTTCTTT
CASSALARGETEAFF
>TRBV9|-|TRBJ2-2|TRBD2
TGTGCCAGCAGCGTACGCCCGGCTAGCGGGGCAACGAGAACCGGGGAGCTGTTTTTT
CASSVRPASGATRTGELFF
>TRBV7-2|once|TRBJ2-1|-
TGTGCCAGCAGCCGAACTGAGTTCTACAATGAGCAGTTCTTC
CASSRTEFYNEQFF
>TRBV5-1|-|TRBJ2-1|TRBD1
TGCGCCAGCAGCTTGGGGAGCGGGACAGGGCGGGGGAATGAGCAGTTCTTC
CASSLGSGTGRGNEQFF
>TRBV7-9|-|TRBJ2-7|TRBD1
TGTGCCAGCAGCTCCCGGGACAGGAACGAGCAGTACTTC
CASSSRDRNEQYF
>TRBV19|-|TRBJ1-2|-
TGTGCCAGTAACAGGAAAGCTAACTATGGCTACACCTTC
CASNRKANYGYTF
>TRBV4-2|-|TRBJ1-1|-
TGTGCCAGCAGCCAAGAAGGGGTAGGGGTACTCACTGAAGCTTTCTTT
CASSQEGVGVLTEAFF
>TRBV19|-|TRBJ1-5|TRBD1
TGTGCCACCCAACCGGGACAGCCTAATCAGCCCCAGCATTTT
CATQPGQPNQPQHF
>TRBV27|-|TRBJ2-2|TRBD1
TGTGCCAGCAGTTTGCACGGACAGGGGACCGCCGGGGAGCTGTTTTTT
CASSLHGQGTAGELFF
>TRBV7-7|-|TRBJ2-1|-
TGTGCCAGCAGCGCCGCACCTCAGGACAATGAGCAGTTCTTC
CASSAAPQDNEQFF
>TRBV6-5|once|TRBJ1-2|-
TGTGCCAGCAGCCTCCAGTCCGGGACAAGGAACTACACCTTC
CASSLQSGTRNYTF
>TRBV7-2|-|TRBJ1-2|-
TGTGCCAGCAACTCCCCCGGGGCTAACTATGGCTACACCTTC
CASNSPGANYGYTF
>TRBV7-6|-|TRBJ1-1|TRBD1
TGTGCCAGCAGCTGCAGGGGGCTACTGAACACTGAAGCTTTCTTT
CASSCRGLLNTEAFF
>TRBV27|-|TRBJ1-3|-
TGTGCCACTAAAGTCGGAAACACCATATATTTT
CATKVGNTIYF
>TRBV14|-|TRBJ2-3|TRBD2
TGTGCCAGCAGCTATTCTCCGCAAGCGGGGTTGCGTGATACGCAGTATTTT
CASSYSPQAGLRDTQYF
>TRBV15|-|TRBJ1-1|-
TGTGCCACCAGTAAACAGGGGAACACTGAAGCTTTCTTT
CATSKQGNTEAFF
>TRBV27|-|TRBJ2-7|TRBD1
TGTGCCAGCAGTTCGAGCCGGGACAGGCAAGCCTACGAGCAGTACTTC
CASSSSRDRQAYEQYF
>TRBV30|-|TRBJ2-2|-
TGTGCCTGGAGTGTAAGGAGGGACACCGGGGAGCTGTTTTTT
CAWSVRRDTGELFF
>TRBV2|-|TRBJ2-5|-
TGTGCCAGCACCTCCGTCGAGAGACAAGAGACCCAGTACTTC
CASTSVERQETQYF
>TRBV7-2|-|TRBJ2-3|-
TGTGCCAGCAGCCAGACCCAGGGGACAGATACGCAGTATTTT
CASSQTQGTDTQYF
>TRBV4-3|-|TRBJ2-2|-
TGCGCCAGCAGCCAAGAACTCCACACCGGGGAGCTGTTTTTT
CASSQELHTGELFF
>TRBV5-6|-|TRBJ2-3|TRBD1
TGTGCCAGCAGCCCGGACAGGTCGGCAGATACGCAGTATTTT
CASSPDRSADTQYF
>TRBV28|-|TRBJ1-2|TRBD1
TGTGCCAGCAGTTCACGATCACAGGGGGCGCCCAACTATGGCTACACCTTC
CASSSRSQGAPNYGYTF
>TRBV7-2|-|TRBJ2-7|TRBD2
TGTGCCAGCAGCTTAGGACTAGCTCCCGAGCAGTACTTC
CASSLGLAPEQYF
>TRBV25-1|-|TRBJ1-4|-
TGTGCCAGCAGTGAAGATTATTCTGGGCCCAATGAAAAACTGTTTTTT
CASSEDYSGPNEKLFF
>TRBV13|-|TRBJ1-5|TRBD1
TGTGCCAGCAGCTTCGGACAGGGAGATCAGCCCCAGCATTTT
CASSFGQGDQPQHF
>TRBV5-5|-|TRBJ2-3|-
TGTGCCAGCAGCTCGCTGTCATCGGGGTTCGGCGCAGATACGCAGTATTTT
CASSSLSSGFGADTQYF
>TRBV27|-|TRBJ1-2|TRBD1
TGTGCCAGCAGTCCCCTAGACAGGGTCTATGGCTACACCTTC
CASSPLDRVYGYTF
>TRBV15|-|TRBJ2-7|TRBD1
TGTGCCACCAGCAGACTCGCTCCGGGACAGGGGGTTTACGAGCAGTACTTC
CATSRLAPGQGVYEQYF
>TRBV15|-|TRBJ1-2|TRBD1
TGTGCCACCGGCGGGACAGGGGTTTATGGCTACACCTTC
CATGGTGVYGYTF